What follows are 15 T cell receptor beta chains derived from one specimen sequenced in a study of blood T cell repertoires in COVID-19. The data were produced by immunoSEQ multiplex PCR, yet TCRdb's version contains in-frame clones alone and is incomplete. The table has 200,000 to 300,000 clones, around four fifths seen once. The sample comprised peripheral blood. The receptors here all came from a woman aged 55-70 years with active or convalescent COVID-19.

CDR3 protein: CASSLSSGLATYEQYF. In DNA, the CDR3 is TGTGCCAGCAGCCTTTCGTCGGGACTAGCGACCTACGAGCAGTACTTC. The chain joins TRBV3-1 (or the pseudogene TRBV3-2) to TRBJ2-7; TRBD2 agrees at 10 bases. Unmatched junction bases numbered 8, after V lost 4 bases and J lost 2 bases. In germline, CDR1 is LGHDT, CDR2 YNNKEL (reference sequence). The CDR3 totals 16 residues.

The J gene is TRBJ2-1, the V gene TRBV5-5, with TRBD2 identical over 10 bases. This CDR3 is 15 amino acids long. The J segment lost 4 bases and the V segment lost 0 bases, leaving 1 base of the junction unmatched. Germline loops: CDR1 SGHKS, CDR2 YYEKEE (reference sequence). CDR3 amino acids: CASSLASGGYNEQFF. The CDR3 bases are TGTGCCAGCAGCTTGGCTAGCGGGGGTTACAATGAGCAGTTCTTC.

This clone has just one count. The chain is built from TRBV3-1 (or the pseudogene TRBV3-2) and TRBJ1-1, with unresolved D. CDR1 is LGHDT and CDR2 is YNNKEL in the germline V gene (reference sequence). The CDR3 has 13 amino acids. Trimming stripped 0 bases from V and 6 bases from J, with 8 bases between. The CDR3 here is CASSQDWQAEAFF. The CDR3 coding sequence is TGTGCCAGCAGCCAAGATTGGCAGGCTGAAGCTTTCTTT.

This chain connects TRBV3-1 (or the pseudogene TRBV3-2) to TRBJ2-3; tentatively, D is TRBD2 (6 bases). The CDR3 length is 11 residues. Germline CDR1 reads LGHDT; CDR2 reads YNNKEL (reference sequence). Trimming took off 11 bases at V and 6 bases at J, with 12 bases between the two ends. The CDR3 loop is CASRGFDTQYF. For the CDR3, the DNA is TGTGCCTCGCGGGGTTTTGATACGCAGTATTTT.

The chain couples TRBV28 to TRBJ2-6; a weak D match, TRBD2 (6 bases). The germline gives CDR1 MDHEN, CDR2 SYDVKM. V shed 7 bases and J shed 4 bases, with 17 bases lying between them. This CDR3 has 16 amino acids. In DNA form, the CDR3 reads TGTGCCAGCACCCCTGAGTGGGGGGTCGGGGCCAACGTCCTGACTTTC. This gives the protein CASTPEWGVGANVLTF. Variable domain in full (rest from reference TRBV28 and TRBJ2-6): DVKVTQSSRYLVKRTGEKVFLECVQDMDHENMFWYRQDPGLGLRLIYFSYDVKMKEKGDIPEGYSVSREKKERFSLILESASTNQTSMYLCASTPEWGVGANVLTFGAGSRLTVL.

The CDR3: CASSQAGGPSGNTIYF. The CDR3 DNA reads as TGCGCCAGCAGCCAAGCGGGGGGACCCTCTGGAAACACCATATATTTT. The chain has TRBV4-1 and TRBJ1-3; perhaps TRBD1 as D (5 bases). V was pared by 1 base and J by 0 bases, with 10 bases between. Germline CDR1 reads MGHRA; CDR2 reads YSYEKL. The CDR3 is 16 amino acids.

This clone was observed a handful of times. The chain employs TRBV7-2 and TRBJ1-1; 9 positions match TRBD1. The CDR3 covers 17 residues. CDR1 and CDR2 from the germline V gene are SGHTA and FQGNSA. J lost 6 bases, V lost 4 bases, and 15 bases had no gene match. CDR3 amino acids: CASSSRQGEMGRAEAFF. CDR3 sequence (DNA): TGTGCCAGCAGCTCCCGACAGGGGGAAATGGGAAGGGCTGAAGCTTTCTTT. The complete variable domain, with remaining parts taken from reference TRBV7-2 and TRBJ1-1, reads GAGVSQSPSNKVTEKGKDVELRCDPISGHTALYWYRQSLGQGLEFLIYFQGNSAPDKSGLPSDRFSAERTGGSVSTLTIQRTQQEDSAVYLCASSSRQGEMGRAEAFFGQGTRLTVV.

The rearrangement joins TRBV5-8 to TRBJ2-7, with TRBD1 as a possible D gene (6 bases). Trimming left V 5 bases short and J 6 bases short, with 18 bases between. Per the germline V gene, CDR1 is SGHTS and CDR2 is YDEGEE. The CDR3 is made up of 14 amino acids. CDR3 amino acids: CASRTGTYQGEQYF. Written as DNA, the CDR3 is TGTGCCAGCAGGACCGGGACATACCAAGGCGAGCAGTACTTC.

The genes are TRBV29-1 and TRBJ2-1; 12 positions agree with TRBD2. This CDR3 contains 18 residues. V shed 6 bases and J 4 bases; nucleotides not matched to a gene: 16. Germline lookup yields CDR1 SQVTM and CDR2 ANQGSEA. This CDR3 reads CSVQPPGPLAGGYNEQFF. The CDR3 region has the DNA TGCAGCGTCCAACCCCCTGGTCCCCTAGCGGGGGGGTACAATGAGCAGTTCTTC.

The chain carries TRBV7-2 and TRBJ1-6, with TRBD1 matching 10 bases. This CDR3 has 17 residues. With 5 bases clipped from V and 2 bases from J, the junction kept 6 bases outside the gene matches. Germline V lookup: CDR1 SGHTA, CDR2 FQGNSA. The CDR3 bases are TGTGCCAGCAGCACCCGGACAGGGGGGACCTATAATTCACCCCTCCACTTT. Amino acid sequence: CASSTRTGGTYNSPLHF.

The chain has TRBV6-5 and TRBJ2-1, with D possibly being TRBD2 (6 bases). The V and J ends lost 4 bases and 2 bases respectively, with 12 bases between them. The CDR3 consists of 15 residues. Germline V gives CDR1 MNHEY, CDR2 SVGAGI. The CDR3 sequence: CASSSRGGAYNEQFF. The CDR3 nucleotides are TGTGCCAGCAGTTCTCGGGGAGGCGCCTACAATGAGCAGTTCTTC.

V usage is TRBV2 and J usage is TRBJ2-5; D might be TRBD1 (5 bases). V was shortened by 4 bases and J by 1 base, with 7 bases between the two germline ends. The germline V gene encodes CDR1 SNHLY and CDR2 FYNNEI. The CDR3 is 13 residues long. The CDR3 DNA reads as TGTGCCAGCAGTGCCGACAGCCAAGAGACCCAGTACTTC. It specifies CASSADSQETQYF.

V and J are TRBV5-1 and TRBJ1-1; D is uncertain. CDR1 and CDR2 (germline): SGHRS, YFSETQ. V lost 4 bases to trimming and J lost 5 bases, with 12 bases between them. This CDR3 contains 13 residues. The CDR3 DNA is TGCGCCAGCAGCGACTTCGGTGGGACTGAAGCTTTCTTT. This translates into CASSDFGGTEAFF.

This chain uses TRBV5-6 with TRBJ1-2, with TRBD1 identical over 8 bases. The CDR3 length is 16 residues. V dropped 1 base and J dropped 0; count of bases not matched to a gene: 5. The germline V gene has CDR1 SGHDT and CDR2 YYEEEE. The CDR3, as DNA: TGTGCCAGCAGCTTGACAGGGGGGATAGCTAACTATGGCTACACCTTC. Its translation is CASSLTGGIANYGYTF.

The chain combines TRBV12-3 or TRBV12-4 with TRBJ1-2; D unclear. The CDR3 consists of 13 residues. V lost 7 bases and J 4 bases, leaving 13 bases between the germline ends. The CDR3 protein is CASTRVGSYGYTF. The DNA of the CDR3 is TGTGCCAGCACCCGGGTGGGTAGCTATGGCTACACCTTC.